One sample yielded the 18 T cell receptor beta chains listed below, sequenced in a study of blood T cell repertoires in COVID-19. The protocol was immunoSEQ multiplex PCR, while the TCRdb copy is restricted to in-frame clones and leaves out a portion. Here the sample spans 150,000 to 200,000 clones, 85% being singletons. Sequenced sample: peripheral blood. These receptors were collected from a human donor with acute or convalescent COVID-19. The donor label of this sample is uncertain.

The CDR3 loop is CATSLLLSGNTIYF. In DNA form, the CDR3 reads TGTGCCACCAGTCTACTCCTCTCTGGAAACACCATATATTTT. This chain links TRBV15 with TRBJ1-3; D ambiguous. V was pared by 6 bases and J by 0 bases, with 9 bases between. The CDR3 spans 14 residues. From germline, CDR1 is LNHNV and CDR2 YYDKDF (reference sequence).

The V call is TRBV3-1 (or the pseudogene TRBV3-2), the J call TRBJ2-1; 10 bases align to TRBD2. The CDR3 extends over 13 amino acids. V gave up 7 bases and J gave up 10 bases; unmatched junction bases: 7. In germline, CDR1 is LGHDT, CDR2 YNNKEL (reference sequence). The CDR3 loop is CASTDLAGVEQFF. For the CDR3, the DNA is TGTGCCAGCACGGACCTAGCGGGGGTCGAGCAGTTCTTC.

The chain joins TRBV18 to TRBJ1-2; tentative D call: TRBD1 (6 bases). Germline loops: CDR1 KGHSH, CDR2 LQKENI. V was pared by 3 bases and J by 4 bases, with 9 bases between. CDR3 length: 13 amino acids. For the CDR3, the DNA is TGTGCCAGCTCACCGGACAGCTCCTATGGCTACACCTTC. It specifies CASSPDSSYGYTF. Supplemented by reference TRBV18 and TRBJ1-2, the full variable domain reads NAGVMQNPRHLVRRRGQEARLRCSPMKGHSHVYWYRQLPEEGLKFMVYLQKENIIDESGMPKERFSAEFPKEGPSILRIQQVVRGDSAAYFCASSPDSSYGYTFGSGTRLTVV.

The chain joins TRBV6-2 or TRBV6-3 to TRBJ2-3; 10 bases are a match to TRBD2. V shed 4 bases, J shed 11 bases, and the junction held 6 bases outside the gene matches. The CDR3 covers 13 residues. The V gene's germline CDR1 is MNHEY and CDR2 SVGEGT. In DNA form, the CDR3 reads TGTGCCAGCAGTTGGGCTAGCGGGGGTCTGCAGTATTTT. The encoded protein is CASSWASGGLQYF.

The chain recombines TRBV27 with TRBJ1-1, with D uncertain. V lost 3 bases, J lost 6 bases, and 11 bases lay in between. Germline V CDR1 and CDR2: MNHEY, SMNVEV (reference sequence). This CDR3 is 13 amino acids long. The CDR3 nucleotides are TGTGCCAGCAGTTTCGGGGATTCAGCTGAAGCTTTCTTT. Translating gives CASSFGDSAEAFF.

The chain combines TRBV6-4 with TRBJ2-3; 13 bases align to TRBD2. The V and J ends lost 5 bases and 3 bases, in that order; junction bases with no gene match: 8. CDR3 length: 17 amino acids. Germline V gene lookup returns CDR1 MRHNA and CDR2 SNTAGT. The CDR3: CASSQTSGGAGTDTQYF. CDR3 coding DNA: TGTGCCAGCAGTCAAACTAGCGGGGGGGCCGGGACAGATACGCAGTATTTT.

The chain uses TRBV5-4 and TRBJ1-3, with D possibly TRBD1 on 5 matching bases. The germline V gene encodes CDR1 SGHNT and CDR2 YYREEE (reference sequence). This CDR3 has 15 amino acids. The ends were cut back, 5 bases at V and 4 bases at J, with 16 bases in the middle. The CDR3: CASRPGGSLGNTIYF. In DNA form, the CDR3 reads TGTGCCAGCAGGCCTGGGGGGTCTCTGGGAAACACCATATATTTT.

The rearrangement links TRBV3-1 (or the pseudogene TRBV3-2) to TRBJ2-2, with D possibly matching TRBD1 (6 bases). Per germline, CDR1 LGHDT and CDR2 YNNKEL (reference sequence). The CDR3 contains 14 residues. Between the trimmed V and J ends, which lost 6 bases and 3 bases, there was a span of 11 bases. The CDR3 protein is CASRQGWDTGELFF. The CDR3 DNA reads TGTGCCAGCAGACAGGGCTGGGACACCGGGGAGCTGTTTTTT.

The J gene is TRBJ2-1, the V gene TRBV6-6; weak D call: TRBD2 (5 bases). Germline V gene lookup returns CDR1 MNHNY and CDR2 SVGAGI (reference sequence). Trimming cost V 5 bases and J 0 bases, with 14 bases left between them. The CDR3 runs to 16 residues. CDR3 sequence: CASSTIGLSSYNEQFF. In DNA, the CDR3 is TGTGCCAGCAGTACAATAGGACTTAGCTCCTACAATGAGCAGTTCTTC.

J is TRBJ2-3 and V is TRBV6-5; TRBD2 might be the D (6 bases). The CDR3 is made up of 15 amino acids. Germline V gene lookup returns CDR1 MNHEY and CDR2 SVGAGI. Trimming removed 0 bases at V and 6 bases at J, with 13 bases between. CDR3 region: CASSYSRLGSDTQYF. In DNA, the CDR3 is TGTGCCAGCAGTTACTCAAGACTAGGTTCGGATACGCAGTATTTT.

The chain joins TRBV4-3 to TRBJ2-1, with TRBD1 identical over 7 bases. Germline values: CDR1 LGHNA, CDR2 YSLEER. The CDR3 runs to 15 residues. V was clipped by 3 bases and J by 7 bases; unmatched bases: 9. The CDR3 DNA follows: TGCGCCAGCAGCCAGGCCGGAACAGGGGTTAATGAGCAGTTCTTC. Its protein is CASSQAGTGVNEQFF.

V gene TRBV2 combines with J gene TRBJ1-3, with D perhaps TRBD1 (5 bases). CDR1 is SNHLY and CDR2 is FYNNEI in the germline V gene. This CDR3 comprises 15 residues. Trimming pared 5 bases from V and 0 bases from J, leaving 11 bases between. The CDR3 here is CASSPGGFSGNTIYF. CDR3 nucleotides: TGTGCCAGCAGTCCCGGGGGGTTCTCTGGAAACACCATATATTTT.

V is TRBV5-1 and J is TRBJ1-1, with 8 bases aligning to TRBD1. The CDR3 covers 21 residues. Germline V CDR1 and CDR2: SGHRS, YFSETQ. V lost 7 bases to trimming and J lost 2 bases; unmatched junction nucleotides: 28. CDR3 DNA: TGCGCCAGCGCAGCCCCCCGGGACAGGCCAGTTTCCCTGAAGGGTAACACTGAAGCTTTCTTT. It is translated as CASAAPRDRPVSLKGNTEAFF.

The gene calls are TRBV12-5 and TRBJ1-4, with 10 nucleotides matching TRBD1. After removal of 5 bases from V and 5 bases from J, the junction contained 2 bases not matched to a gene. CDR3 size: 14 residues. Per the germline V gene, CDR1 is LGHNT and CDR2 is FRNRAP. The CDR3 loop is CASGPGQGNEKLFF. CDR3 bases: TGTGCTAGTGGTCCGGGACAGGGGAATGAAAAACTGTTTTTT.

The chain combines TRBV6-6 with TRBJ1-6, with D possibly matching TRBD1 (5 bases). Per germline, CDR1 MNHNY and CDR2 SVGAGI (reference sequence). The CDR3 is 20 residues long. V was pared by 6 bases and J by 1 base, with 25 bases between. The CDR3 nucleotides are TGTGCCAGCAGCTCAAATGGGGGGACCCCGGGGGGGTCCTATAATTCACCCCTCCACTTT. Its protein is CASSSNGGTPGGSYNSPLHF.

The rearrangement joins TRBV12-5 to TRBJ1-3, with D tentatively TRBD1 (6 bases). Trimming took off 6 bases at V and 3 bases at J, with 15 bases between the two ends. This CDR3 has 15 residues. CDR1 is LGHNT, CDR2 FRNRAP, per germline. The CDR3 sequence: CASGLGQPFGNTIYF. In nucleotides, the CDR3 is TGTGCTAGTGGCCTCGGACAGCCATTTGGAAACACCATATATTTT.

The CDR3 nucleotides are TGTGCCAGCAGCTTGTTCAGGGAGGGTGAAGCTTTCTTT. It specifies CASSLFREGEAFF. V is TRBV7-9 and J is TRBJ1-1; D may be TRBD1 (5 bases). The CDR3 has 13 amino acids. CDR1 SEHNR and CDR2 FQNEAQ come from the germline V gene (reference sequence). Deletions cut 3 bases from V and 7 bases from J, with 12 bases between.

The chain links TRBV7-6 to TRBJ1-1; D possibly corresponds to TRBD1 (6 bases). The V and J ends lost 1 base and 1 base respectively, with 19 bases between them. Germline loops: CDR1 SGHVS, CDR2 FNYEAQ. This CDR3 contains 18 residues. CDR3 bases: TGTGCCAGCAGCTTAGTAGTACCCCAGGGGCTTCAGAACACTGAAGCTTTCTTT. This encodes CASSLVVPQGLQNTEAFF.